The rows below give T cell receptor beta chains drawn from one sample of a study of cytomegalovirus exposure and HLA in healthy donors. Clones were read by immunoSEQ multiplex PCR, and TCRdb kept only the in-frame ones, dropping some. The table lists fewer than 350,000 clones, about 90% of them singletons. Material for sequencing was PBMCs. All receptors derive from a woman aged 18 to 35 in good health and CMV-seronegative. The CDR3 runs from the conserved cysteine through the conserved F or W. Fields, in order: V gene, J gene, clone size, D gene, CDR3 DNA, CDR3 protein. A D gene is named only where the DNA matches it firmly. The size entry is marked missing in some rows and otherwise reads once, few, many or a size class.

TRBV19	TRBJ1-5	.	.	TGTGCCAGTAGTCCCTGGACAGCCAATCAGCCCCAGCATTTT	CASSPWTANQPQHF
TRBV29-1	TRBJ2-7	.	.	TGCAGCGCATTCATGAACTACGAGCAGTACTTC	CSAFMNYEQYF
TRBV19	TRBJ2-7	.	.	TGTGCCAGTAGTTCCCCTTTCGCGGGGTCCTACGAGCAGTACTTC	CASSSPFAGSYEQYF
TRBV4-1	TRBJ2-1	.	TRBD2	TGCGCCAGCAGCCCCCTGGGACTAGCGGGTAATGAGCAGTTCTTC	CASSPLGLAGNEQFF
TRBV7-9	TRBJ1-2	.	TRBD1	TGTTCCAGCAGCTTAGGGGGCGCCGTCTATGGCTACACCTTC	CSSSLGGAVYGYTF
TRBV15	TRBJ2-1	.	TRBD2	TGTGCCACCAGCAGAGCGGGACTAGCGGGGCAGTTCTTC	CATSRAGLAGQFF
TRBV27	TRBJ1-2	.	.	TGTGCCAGCAGTTTTACAGGCCTCAGGAGCAACTATGGCTACACCTTC	CASSFTGLRSNYGYTF
TRBV6-5	TRBJ1-1	.	.	TGTGCCAGCAGTTACTTGGGGGCCTCGGCTTTCTTT	CASSYLGASAFF
TRBV2	TRBJ2-4	once	TRBD2	TGTGCCAGCAGCCAGACTAGCGGGGGGGCCAAAAACATTCAGTACTTC	CASSQTSGGAKNIQYF
TRBV6-6	TRBJ1-2	.	TRBD1	TGTGCCAGCAGGGACGACAGGGTCACCTATGGCTACACCTTC	CASRDDRVTYGYTF